These T cell receptor beta chains were read from a single sample in a study of graft-versus-host responses after intestinal transplantation. These receptors have no identified antigens. Sequenced by immunoSEQ multiplex PCR; TCRdb stores in-frame clones only, minus some. The table records around 90,000 clones, over 85% of them present only once. The sample in question was unstimulated CD8+ T cells sorted from spleen or lymph node cells, obtained before intestinal transplant. The receptors stem from a human donor who received an intestinal transplant. CDR3s include the opening cysteine and the closing phenylalanine or tryptophan. The order of the fields is V gene, J gene, clone size, D gene, CDR3 protein, CDR3 DNA. The D gene is left open where the match is weak. Not every row has a clone size; where given, it reads once, few, many or a size class.

TRBV5-1	TRBJ2-5	.	.	CASSLASNQETQYF	TGCGCCAGCAGCTTGGCTAGCAACCAAGAGACCCAGTACTTC
TRBV28	TRBJ2-1	.	.	CASSRTYYEQFF	TGTGCCAGCAGTCGCACCTATTATGAGCAGTTCTTC
TRBV10-2	TRBJ2-7	.	TRBD2	CASSDTGTSGAYEQYF	TGCGCCAGCAGTGATACCGGGACTAGCGGAGCCTACGAGCAGTACTTC
TRBV4-1	TRBJ2-3	.	TRBD2	CASSPWTSGASTDTQYF	TGCGCCAGCAGCCCTTGGACTAGCGGGGCCAGCACAGATACGCAGTATTTT
TRBV5-6	TRBJ2-3	.	TRBD1	CASSLNTGGWDGTDTQYF	TGTGCCAGCAGCTTGAATACAGGGGGCTGGGACGGCACAGATACGCAGTATTTT
TRBV2	TRBJ1-2	.	.	CASGAGPHYTF	TGTGCCAGCGGGGCAGGGCCGCACTACACCTTC
TRBV7-2	TRBJ2-5	.	TRBD2	CASLTGTSEETQYF	TGTGCCAGCCTAACGGGCACTAGCGAAGAGACCCAGTACTTC
TRBV7-8	TRBJ1-1	once	.	CASSLSVEAFF	TGTGCCAGCAGCTTGTCGGTTGAAGCTTTCTTT
TRBV7-8	TRBJ2-5	once	.	CASSAQGLRETQYF	TGTGCCAGCAGCGCCCAGGGTCTGCGGGAGACCCAGTACTTC
TRBV7-9	TRBJ2-7	once	TRBD2	CASSQSGRAYEQYF	TGTGCCAGCAGCCAGAGCGGGAGAGCCTACGAGCAATACTTC
TRBV27	TRBJ2-1	.	.	CASSLFPGAYNEQFF	TGTGCCAGCAGTTTATTTCCGGGGGCCTACAATGAGCAGTTCTTC